Listed here are 28 T cell receptor beta chains from one sample, sequenced in a study of cytomegalovirus exposure and HLA in healthy donors. The PCR had 60 Vbeta and 13 Jbeta primers. Sequencing used immunoSEQ multiplex PCR; TCRdb keeps in-frame clones, though not all of them. This sample's clone table lists about 140,000 clones. Sequencing was done on a sample of PBMCs. Source of these receptors: a man aged 40-55 years in good health and CMV-seronegative.

Comment on this clone: Other DNA sequences in this sample translate to the same CDR3. The J gene is TRBJ2-3, the V gene TRBV5-1; D possibly corresponds to TRBD1 (6 bases). V shed 1 base and J shed 3 bases, with 12 bases lying between them. The CDR3 extends over 15 amino acids. Germline CDR1 and CDR2: SGHRS and YFSETQ. This CDR3 is CASSLSPGATDTQYF. DNA of the CDR3: TGCGCCAGCAGCTTGTCTCCAGGGGCGACAGATACGCAGTATTTT. Full variable domain (rest looked up from reference TRBV5-1 and TRBJ2-3): KAGVTQTPRYLIKTRGQQVTLSCSPISGHRSVSWYQQTPGQGLQFLFEYFSETQRNKGNFPGRFSGRQFSNSRSEMNVSTLELGDSALYLCASSLSPGATDTQYFGPGTRLTVL.

The chain employs TRBV7-2 and TRBJ2-2; 8 positions match TRBD1. The ends lost 5 bases at V and 1 base at J; junction bases unmatched: 6. This CDR3 has 16 residues. CDR1 and CDR2 from the germline V gene are SGHTA and FQGNSA. The CDR3 is CASSRPGQGNTGELFF. CDR3 nucleotide sequence: TGTGCCAGCAGCCGCCCCGGACAGGGGAACACCGGGGAGCTGTTTTTT.

This chain uses TRBV7-2 with TRBJ1-5; D possibly corresponds to TRBD1 (5 bases). The CDR3 extends over 16 amino acids. Looked up from germline, CDR1 is SGHTA and CDR2 is FQGNSA. V shed 3 bases and J shed 5 bases, with 17 bases lying between them. The CDR3 reads CASSFQVQGRDQPQHF. The CDR3 coding sequence is TGTGCCAGCAGCTTTCAGGTTCAGGGTCGGGATCAGCCCCAGCATTTT.

The rearrangement links TRBV29-1 to TRBJ2-1; TRBD2 matches at 9 bases. There are 19 residues in the CDR3. The V gene's germline CDR1 is SQVTM and CDR2 ANQGSEA. V was pared by 1 base and J by 6 bases, with 19 bases of the junction left unmatched. The CDR3 DNA follows: TGCAGCGTTGAAGGATCCGGGACTAGCCGACAACAGCAGGGCAATGAGCAGTTCTTC. It is translated as CSVEGSGTSRQQQGNEQFF.

This chain uses TRBV5-6 with TRBJ1-1; possibly TRBD1 for D (5 bases). V gave up 4 bases and J gave up 10 bases, with 17 bases separating them. This CDR3 spans 13 amino acids. From germline, CDR1 is SGHDT and CDR2 YYEEEE. This CDR3 is CASSPGGGWRAFF. The CDR3 DNA reads as TGTGCCAGCAGCCCCGGCGGGGGGTGGAGAGCTTTCTTT.

The genes are TRBV19 and TRBJ2-5, with 8 positions matching TRBD1. Losses at the gene ends were 8 bases for V and 5 bases for J; bases not matched to a gene: 4. The CDR3 sequence is 12 residues long. Per the germline V gene, CDR1 is LNHDA and CDR2 is SQIVND (reference sequence). The CDR3 sequence is CASGQGAETQYF. CDR3 nucleotides: TGTGCCAGTGGGCAGGGGGCGGAGACCCAGTACTTC.

CDR3 DNA sequence: TGTGCCAGCAGCCTTACCGACAGCTATGGCTACACCTTC. Its protein is CASSLTDSYGYTF. The chain has TRBV7-2 and TRBJ1-2, with D maybe TRBD1 (5 bases). The germline V gene encodes CDR1 SGHTA and CDR2 FQGNSA. The CDR3 covers 13 residues. V lost 5 bases and J lost 4, with 11 bases in between.

The V call is TRBV2, the J call TRBJ2-7, with 7 nucleotides matching TRBD1. CDR3 length: 15 amino acids. Germline CDR1 and CDR2: SNHLY and FYNNEI. The trim removed 6 bases at V and 1 base at J, leaving 9 bases unmatched. The CDR3 here is CASSDPRTGSYEQYF. CDR3 coding DNA: TGTGCCAGCAGCGATCCCCGGACAGGTTCCTACGAGCAGTACTTC.

This rearrangement joins TRBV10-2 to TRBJ2-1; the D is unclear. CDR1 and CDR2 (germline): WSHSY, SAAADI. Trimming removed 5 bases from V and 12 bases from J, with 17 bases in between. This CDR3 is 13 amino acids long. The DNA for the CDR3 is TGCGCCAGCAGTCCGGAACCCTCTCGAGGGCAGTTCTTC. Translated, it gives CASSPEPSRGQFF.

V usage is TRBV9 and J usage is TRBJ1-1; perhaps TRBD1 as D (5 bases). Trimming took 3 bases from V and 5 from J, leaving 17 bases between them. Germline loops: CDR1 SGDLS, CDR2 YYNGEE. The CDR3 extends over 15 amino acids. The CDR3 DNA sequence: TGTGCCAGCAGCGCTAGAGACAGACGAACGACTGAAGCTTTCTTT. This gives the protein CASSARDRRTTEAFF.

V is TRBV2 and J is TRBJ2-7; possibly TRBD1 for D (5 bases). Germline V gene data show CDR1 as SNHLY and CDR2 as FYNNEI. The CDR3 totals 11 residues. Trimming pared 6 bases from V and 3 bases from J, leaving 6 bases between. For the CDR3, the DNA is TGTGCCAGCAGGGACAACTACGAGCAGTACTTC. This gives the protein CASRDNYEQYF.

The chain couples TRBV19 to TRBJ1-6, with a tentative D call TRBD1 (5 bases). V was shortened by 3 bases and J by 8 bases, with 14 bases between the two germline ends. CDR1 and CDR2 (germline): LNHDA, SQIVND (reference sequence). The CDR3 is made up of 15 amino acids. CDR3 coding DNA: TGTGCCAGTAGTATCGGGGGTGTGGGATATTCACCCCTCCACTTT. It codes for CASSIGGVGYSPLHF.

The chain couples TRBV19 to TRBJ2-7; 8 nucleotides agree with TRBD1. CDR3 size: 14 residues. CDR1 LNHDA and CDR2 SQIVND come from the germline V gene (reference sequence). The V and J ends lost 6 bases and 3 bases, in that order; junction bases with no gene match: 7. The CDR3, as DNA: TGTGCCAGTAGACGGACAGGGATACACTACGAGCAGTACTTC. This encodes CASRRTGIHYEQYF. The full variable domain, its missing parts supplied by reference TRBV19 and TRBJ2-7, is DGGITQSPKYLFRKEGQNVTLSCEQNLNHDAMYWYRQDPGQGLRLIYYSQIVNDFQKGDIAEGYSVSREKKESFPLTVTSAQKNPTAFYLCASRRTGIHYEQYFGPGTRLTVT.

The rearrangement links TRBV11-1 to TRBJ2-5, with D possibly matching TRBD2 (5 bases). This CDR3 is 17 amino acids long. The V end lost 5 bases, the J end lost 4 bases, and 23 bases lay between the germline ends. CDR1 SGHAT and CDR2 FQDESV come from the germline V gene (reference sequence). CDR3 sequence (DNA): TGTGCCAGCAGCCGATGGAGTGAGGTCGGAGGCGCAGAGACCCAGTACTTC. Encoded protein: CASSRWSEVGGAETQYF.

The V gene is TRBV4-1, the J gene TRBJ1-2; the D gene is possibly TRBD1 (6 bases). Germline V gene lookup returns CDR1 MGHRA and CDR2 YSYEKL. This CDR3 contains 14 residues. V dropped 1 base and J dropped 3 bases, with 9 bases sitting between them. For the CDR3, the DNA is TGCGCCAGCAGCCAAGTCAGGACAGACTATGGCTACACCTTC. Residues: CASSQVRTDYGYTF.

The chain couples TRBV7-2 to TRBJ1-4; maybe TRBD1 (6 bases). The CDR3 runs to 15 residues. Deletions cut 5 bases from V and 4 bases from J, with 14 bases between. Germline lookup yields CDR1 SGHTA and CDR2 FQGNSA. The CDR3 sequence is CASSRQQGLNEKLFF. CDR3 nucleotide sequence: TGTGCCAGCAGCCGTCAGCAGGGGCTTAATGAAAAACTGTTTTTT. The whole variable domain, filled in from reference TRBV7-2 and TRBJ1-4, reads GAGVSQSPSNKVTEKGKDVELRCDPISGHTALYWYRQSLGQGLEFLIYFQGNSAPDKSGLPSDRFSAERTGGSVSTLTIQRTQQEDSAVYLCASSRQQGLNEKLFFGSGTQLSVL.

The chain employs TRBV25-1 and TRBJ1-6; 8 positions match TRBD1. J lost 9 bases, V lost 6 bases, and 16 bases had no gene match. Germline CDR1 reads MGHDK; CDR2 reads SYGVNS. The CDR3 loop spans 17 amino acids. The CDR3 spells CASSPSRQGTNPSPLHF. For the CDR3, the DNA is TGTGCCAGCAGCCCGAGCCGACAGGGGACTAACCCTTCACCCCTCCACTTT.

J is TRBJ1-2 and V is TRBV25-1, with TRBD1 as a possible D gene (6 bases). V was pared by 2 bases and J by 8 bases, with 15 bases between. This CDR3 has 14 residues. Germline V gene data show CDR1 as MGHDK and CDR2 as SYGVNS. CDR3 DNA: TGTGCCAGCAGTGAAAACAGGGACGCAGGCGGCTACACCTTC. Translating gives CASSENRDAGGYTF.

The chain has TRBV4-3 and TRBJ2-2, with D tentatively TRBD1 (5 bases). Germline values: CDR1 LGHNA, CDR2 YSLEER. The CDR3 sequence is 15 residues long. Trimming removed 5 bases from V and 4 bases from J, with 14 bases in between. In DNA form, the CDR3 reads TGCGCCAGCAGCAGACAGCGCACCGTCACCGGGGAGCTGTTTTTT. It translates to CASSRQRTVTGELFF.

This chain joins TRBV5-4 and TRBJ1-1, with D uncertain. The CDR3 length is 14 residues. V shed 4 bases and J shed 2 bases, with 12 bases lying between them. The germline V gene encodes CDR1 SGHNT and CDR2 YYREEE (reference sequence). DNA for the CDR3: TGTGCCAGCAGCCTACCGACACCTAACACTGAAGCTTTCTTT. Translation gives CASSLPTPNTEAFF. The variable domain in full, with the rest retrieved from reference TRBV5-4 and TRBJ1-1, is ETGVTQSPTHLIKTRGQQVTLRCSSQSGHNTVSWYQQALGQGPQFIFQYYREEENGRGNFPPRFSGLQFPNYSSELNVNALELDDSALYLCASSLPTPNTEAFFGQGTRLTVV.

The chain is built from TRBV5-1 and TRBJ2-5; D possibly corresponds to TRBD1 (6 bases). V was cut by 3 bases and J by 4 bases, with 19 bases left in between. The CDR3 has 16 amino acids. Germline CDR1 SGHRS, CDR2 YFSETQ. The CDR3 loop reads CASSYPEQGPGETQYF. CDR3 bases: TGCGCCAGCAGCTACCCTGAACAGGGCCCAGGAGAGACCCAGTACTTC.

The rearrangement joins TRBV2 to TRBJ1-1, with 9 bases lining up with TRBD1. The CDR3 covers 16 residues. In germline, CDR1 is SNHLY, CDR2 FYNNEI. Trimming took 5 bases from V and 1 from J; bases not matched to a gene: 8. The CDR3 DNA follows: TGTGCCAGCAGTCGGGGGGGACAGGGAACGAACACTGAAGCTTTCTTT. This translates into CASSRGGQGTNTEAFF.

The V gene is TRBV6-1, the J gene TRBJ2-7; 10 bases line up with TRBD1. Trimming removed 10 bases from V and 1 base from J; junction bases left unmatched: 7. Germline CDR1 reads MNHNS; CDR2 reads SASEGT. This CDR3 region has 14 residues. The CDR3 region is CATQDRGRSYEQYF. CDR3 sequence (DNA): TGTGCCACCCAAGACAGGGGGCGATCCTACGAGCAGTACTTC.

The V gene is TRBV5-1, the J gene TRBJ2-2, with 7 nucleotides matching TRBD2. Germline lookup yields CDR1 SGHRS and CDR2 YFSETQ. The CDR3 sequence is 13 residues long. The junction had 3 bases not matched to a gene; V was cut back by 0 bases and J by 10 bases. The CDR3 region is CASSLARGEELFF. CDR3 nucleotides: TGCGCCAGCAGCTTGGCCCGGGGGGAGGAGCTGTTTTTT.

The chain recombines TRBV6-4 with TRBJ2-1; D call uncertain. The germline V and J ends were trimmed by 4 bases and 3 bases, with 7 bases remaining between them. Per the germline V gene, CDR1 is MRHNA and CDR2 is SNTAGT. The CDR3 has 13 amino acids. The chain's CDR3 is CASSVEDYNEQFF. The CDR3 bases are TGTGCCAGCAGTGTTGAGGACTACAATGAGCAGTTCTTC.

This sequence joins TRBV4-2 and TRBJ2-3, with 13 bases fitting TRBD2. CDR1 LGHNA and CDR2 YNFKEQ come from the germline V gene. J was trimmed by 4 bases and V by 1 base; bases with no gene match: 2. The CDR3 runs to 16 residues. CDR3 sequence (DNA): TGTGCCAGCAGCCAAGGACTAGCGGGGGGCTCAGATACGCAGTATTTT. It encodes CASSQGLAGGSDTQYF.

This chain joins TRBV5-5 and TRBJ1-5, with D maybe TRBD1 (6 bases). The V end lost 4 bases, the J end lost 7 bases, and 18 bases lay between the germline ends. Looked up from germline, CDR1 is SGHKS and CDR2 is YYEKEE (reference sequence). This CDR3 spans 15 amino acids. In DNA, the CDR3 is TGTGCCAGCAGCCTCTCCGACTACAGGGACCAGCCCCAGCATTTT. It codes for CASSLSDYRDQPQHF.

The chain joins TRBV5-4 to TRBJ1-1, with D possibly being TRBD1 (5 bases). Germline V gene lookup returns CDR1 SGHNT and CDR2 YYREEE (reference sequence). The V end lost 2 bases, the J end lost 4 bases, and 12 bases lay between the germline ends. The CDR3 contains 14 residues. CDR3 residues: CASSFEVGVTEAFF. DNA of the CDR3: TGTGCCAGCAGCTTCGAGGTAGGGGTCACTGAAGCTTTCTTT.